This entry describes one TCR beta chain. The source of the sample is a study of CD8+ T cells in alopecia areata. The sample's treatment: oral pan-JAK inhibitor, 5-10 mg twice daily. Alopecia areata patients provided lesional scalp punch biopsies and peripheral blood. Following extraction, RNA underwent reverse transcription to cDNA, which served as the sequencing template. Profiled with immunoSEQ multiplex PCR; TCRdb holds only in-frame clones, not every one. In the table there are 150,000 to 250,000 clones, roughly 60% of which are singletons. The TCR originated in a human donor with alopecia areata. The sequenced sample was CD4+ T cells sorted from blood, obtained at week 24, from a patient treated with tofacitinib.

CDR3 protein: CASAIDRVYGYTF. The CDR3 DNA reads TGTGCCAGTGCGATAGACAGGGTCTATGGCTACACCTTC. The rearrangement uses TRBV14 and TRBJ1-2; TRBD1 matches 7 bases. The V gene's germline CDR1 is SGHDN and CDR2 FVKESK. After removal of 9 bases from V and 4 bases from J, the junction contained 8 bases not matched to a gene. The CDR3 extends over 13 amino acids.